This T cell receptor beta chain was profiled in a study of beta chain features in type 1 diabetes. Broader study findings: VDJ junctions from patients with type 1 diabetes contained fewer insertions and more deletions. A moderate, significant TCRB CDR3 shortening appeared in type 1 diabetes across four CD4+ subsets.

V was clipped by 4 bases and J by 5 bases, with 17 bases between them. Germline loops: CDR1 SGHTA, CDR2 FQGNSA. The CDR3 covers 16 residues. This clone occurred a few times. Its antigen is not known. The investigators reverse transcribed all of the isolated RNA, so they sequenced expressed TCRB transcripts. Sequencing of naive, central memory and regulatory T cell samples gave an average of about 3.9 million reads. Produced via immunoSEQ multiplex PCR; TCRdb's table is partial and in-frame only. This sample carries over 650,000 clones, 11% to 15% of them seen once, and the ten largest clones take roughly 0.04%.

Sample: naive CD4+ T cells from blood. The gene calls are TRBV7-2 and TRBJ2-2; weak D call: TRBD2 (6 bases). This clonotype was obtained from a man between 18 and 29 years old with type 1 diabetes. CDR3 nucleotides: TGTGCCAGCAGCTCCTCCTCCGGGACTTTGACCGGGGAGCTGTTTTTT. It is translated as CASSSSSGTLTGELFF.